These T cell receptor beta chains were read from a single sample in a study of cytomegalovirus exposure and HLA in healthy donors. Using immunoSEQ multiplex PCR, the repertoire was profiled, and TCRdb retains in-frame clones only, with some absent. Among 150,000 to 200,000 clones listed, more than 70% were seen once. The material sequenced was PBMCs. These receptors all stem from a man in his forties or fifties in good health and CMV-seropositive. CDR3s include the opening cysteine and the closing phenylalanine or tryptophan. The D gene is left open where the match is weak. Part of the rows lack a size; the others show once, few, many or a class for expanded clones.

CDR3 protein: CAWSIGLAGPTDTQYF; CDR3 DNA: TGTGCCTGGAGTATTGGACTAGCAGGGCCCACAGATACGCAGTATTTT; V gene: TRBV30; clone size: few; J gene: TRBJ2-3; D gene: TRBD2
CDR3 protein: CASSVWTAQETQYF; CDR3 DNA: TGTGCCAGCAGTGTATGGACAGCACAAGAGACCCAGTACTTC; V gene: TRBV2; clone size: -; J gene: TRBJ2-5; D gene: -
CDR3 protein: CASSHPGTGGAGGELFF; CDR3 DNA: TGTGCCAGCAGCCACCCCGGGACAGGGGGCGCGGGCGGGGAGCTGTTTTTT; V gene: TRBV5-5; clone size: -; J gene: TRBJ2-2; D gene: TRBD1
CDR3 protein: CASSQGLAASTDTQYF; CDR3 DNA: TGCGCCAGCAGCCAGGGACTAGCGGCAAGCACAGATACGCAGTATTTT; V gene: TRBV5-1; clone size: -; J gene: TRBJ2-3; D gene: TRBD2
CDR3 protein: CASGQDHNQPQHF; CDR3 DNA: TGTGCCAGCGGACAGGACCACAATCAGCCCCAGCATTTT; V gene: TRBV2; clone size: -; J gene: TRBJ1-5; D gene: TRBD1
CDR3 protein: CASSIGGGPKPDTQYF; CDR3 DNA: TGTGCCAGCAGCATAGGGGGAGGACCCAAACCAGATACGCAGTATTTT; V gene: TRBV7-8; clone size: -; J gene: TRBJ2-3; D gene: -
CDR3 protein: CATTPPGGSGYTF; CDR3 DNA: TGTGCCACCACCCCTCCAGGGGGCTCTGGCTACACCTTC; V gene: TRBV10-3; clone size: once; J gene: TRBJ1-2; D gene: TRBD1
CDR3 protein: CASRLTGGVYEQYF; CDR3 DNA: TGTGCCAGCAGGCTGACAGGGGGGGTCTACGAGCAGTACTTC; V gene: TRBV6-6; clone size: -; J gene: TRBJ2-7; D gene: TRBD1
CDR3 protein: CSVQDSDQPQHF; CDR3 DNA: TGCAGCGTACAGGACAGTGATCAGCCCCAGCATTTT; V gene: TRBV29-1; clone size: -; J gene: TRBJ1-5; D gene: -
CDR3 protein: CASRGWTSGSASYEQYF; CDR3 DNA: TGTGCCAGCAGGGGCTGGACTAGCGGGAGCGCTAGCTACGAGCAGTACTTC; V gene: TRBV2; clone size: -; J gene: TRBJ2-7; D gene: TRBD2
CDR3 protein: CSALEGYGYTF; CDR3 DNA: TGCAGTGCTCTGGAGGGCTATGGCTACACCTTC; V gene: TRBV20-1; clone size: -; J gene: TRBJ1-2; D gene: -
CDR3 protein: CASSVKGRGPGNTIYF; CDR3 DNA: TGTGCCAGCAGCGTAAAGGGCAGGGGCCCTGGAAACACCATATATTTT; V gene: TRBV9; clone size: -; J gene: TRBJ1-3; D gene: -
CDR3 protein: CASSSRVGEQYF; CDR3 DNA: TGTGCCAGCAGTTCTCGGGTCGGGGAGCAGTACTTC; V gene: TRBV27; clone size: few; J gene: TRBJ2-7; D gene: -
CDR3 protein: CAWSVGRTVGPYSNQPQHF; CDR3 DNA: TGTGCCTGGAGTGTCGGTCGGACAGTCGGACCCTATAGCAATCAGCCCCAGCATTTT; V gene: TRBV30; clone size: -; J gene: TRBJ1-5; D gene: -
CDR3 protein: CASSGGTFSSYEQYF; CDR3 DNA: TGTGCCAGCAGCGGGGGGACTTTTAGCTCCTACGAGCAGTACTTC; V gene: TRBV6-1; clone size: -; J gene: TRBJ2-7; D gene: TRBD2
CDR3 protein: CASSLEAGYEQYF; CDR3 DNA: TGTGCCAGCAGCTTAGAGGCAGGGTACGAGCAGTACTTC; V gene: TRBV7-9; clone size: -; J gene: TRBJ2-7; D gene: -
CDR3 protein: CASSRPMETQYF; CDR3 DNA: TGTGCCAGCAGCCGCCCTATGGAGACCCAGTACTTC; V gene: TRBV7-9; clone size: -; J gene: TRBJ2-5; D gene: -
CDR3 protein: CASSGGGDRGGFYGYTF; CDR3 DNA: TGTGCCAGCAGCGGGGGGGGAGACAGGGGCGGTTTTTATGGCTACACCTTC; V gene: TRBV5-4; clone size: -; J gene: TRBJ1-2; D gene: TRBD1
CDR3 protein: CASSLLSGPEGGYTF; CDR3 DNA: TGTGCCAGCAGCCTTTTATCGGGCCCGGAGGGCGGCTACACCTTC; V gene: TRBV9; clone size: once; J gene: TRBJ1-2; D gene: -
CDR3 protein: CASSLAQSTDTQYF; CDR3 DNA: TGCGCCAGCAGCTTGGCCCAGAGCACAGATACGCAGTATTTT; V gene: TRBV5-1; clone size: -; J gene: TRBJ2-3; D gene: -
CDR3 protein: CASSTDRTYEQYF; CDR3 DNA: TGTGCCAGCAGCACGGACAGGACCTACGAGCAGTACTTC; V gene: TRBV28; clone size: -; J gene: TRBJ2-7; D gene: TRBD1
CDR3 protein: CASSTDTEAFF; CDR3 DNA: TGTGCCAGCAGCACGGACACTGAAGCTTTCTTT; V gene: TRBV7-9; clone size: -; J gene: TRBJ1-1; D gene: -
CDR3 protein: CASSLSWHWSAHNEQFF; CDR3 DNA: TGTGCCAGCAGTTTATCTTGGCATTGGAGTGCGCACAATGAGCAGTTCTTC; V gene: TRBV28; clone size: few; J gene: TRBJ2-1; D gene: -
CDR3 protein: CASSEWEGSNEKLFF; CDR3 DNA: TGCGCCAGCAGTGAGTGGGAGGGTTCCAATGAAAAACTGTTTTTT; V gene: TRBV10-2; clone size: -; J gene: TRBJ1-4; D gene: -
CDR3 protein: CASSLADRGVYEQYF; CDR3 DNA: TGTGCCAGCAGCTTAGCGGACAGGGGGGTCTACGAGCAGTACTTC; V gene: TRBV11-1; clone size: many; J gene: TRBJ2-7; D gene: TRBD1
CDR3 protein: CASSDGTRNDQPQHF; CDR3 DNA: TGTGCCAGTAGTGATGGCACCAGGAACGATCAGCCCCAGCATTTT; V gene: TRBV19; clone size: few; J gene: TRBJ1-5; D gene: -
CDR3 protein: CASSFGGAIIYGYTF; CDR3 DNA: TGTGCCAGCAGCTTCGGGGGGGCCATTATCTATGGCTACACCTTC; V gene: TRBV5-5; clone size: -; J gene: TRBJ1-2; D gene: -
CDR3 protein: CASSGQGNTEAFF; CDR3 DNA: TGTGCCAGCAGTGGACAGGGGAACACTGAAGCTTTCTTT; V gene: TRBV2; clone size: -; J gene: TRBJ1-1; D gene: TRBD1
CDR3 protein: CASRRTEFEAFF; CDR3 DNA: TGTGCCAGCAGAAGGACAGAGTTTGAAGCTTTCTTT; V gene: TRBV6-5; clone size: -; J gene: TRBJ1-1; D gene: -
CDR3 protein: CASSSYKRESYNEQFF; CDR3 DNA: TGTGCCAGCAGTTCGTACAAGCGGGAATCCTACAATGAGCAGTTCTTC; V gene: TRBV6-5; clone size: -; J gene: TRBJ2-1; D gene: TRBD2
CDR3 protein: CASSQAPLTVYNEQFF; CDR3 DNA: TGTGCCAGCAGTCAGGCCCCTCTGACAGTCTACAATGAGCAGTTCTTC; V gene: TRBV28; clone size: once; J gene: TRBJ2-1; D gene: -
CDR3 protein: CASSPLGQGAIEQYF; CDR3 DNA: TGTGCCAGCAGTCCCCTGGGACAGGGGGCAATCGAGCAGTACTTC; V gene: TRBV6-6; clone size: -; J gene: TRBJ2-7; D gene: TRBD1
CDR3 protein: CASSTSGTYEQYF; CDR3 DNA: TGTGCCAGCTCGACTAGCGGAACCTACGAGCAGTACTTC; V gene: TRBV18; clone size: -; J gene: TRBJ2-7; D gene: TRBD2
CDR3 protein: CASSTGAGGYTF; CDR3 DNA: TGTGCCAGCAGTACAGGGGCGGGGGGCTACACCTTC; V gene: TRBV6-5; clone size: -; J gene: TRBJ1-2; D gene: TRBD1
CDR3 protein: CASSSPGQGAGETQYF; CDR3 DNA: TGTGCCAGCAGCTCGCCGGGACAGGGGGCAGGAGAGACCCAGTACTTC; V gene: TRBV11-1; clone size: -; J gene: TRBJ2-5; D gene: TRBD1
CDR3 protein: CASSDTSGSTGELFF; CDR3 DNA: TGCGCCAGCAGCGACACTAGCGGGAGCACCGGGGAGCTGTTTTTT; V gene: TRBV5-1; clone size: -; J gene: TRBJ2-2; D gene: TRBD2
CDR3 protein: CASSLAGLRNTEAFF; CDR3 DNA: TGTGCCAGCAGCTTGGCCGGTTTGAGGAACACTGAAGCTTTCTTT; V gene: TRBV5-4; clone size: -; J gene: TRBJ1-1; D gene: -
CDR3 protein: CASSDAGPRGRPQHF; CDR3 DNA: TGCGCCAGCAGTGATGCAGGGCCTCGAGGACGGCCCCAGCATTTT; V gene: TRBV10-2; clone size: -; J gene: TRBJ1-5; D gene: -
CDR3 protein: CASSFRQRTDTQYF; CDR3 DNA: TGCGCCAGCAGCTTCCGACAGCGCACAGATACGCAGTATTTT; V gene: TRBV5-1; clone size: -; J gene: TRBJ2-3; D gene: -
CDR3 protein: CSVEPPGIYEQYF; CDR3 DNA: TGCAGCGTTGAACCCCCAGGTATCTACGAGCAGTACTTC; V gene: TRBV29-1; clone size: -; J gene: TRBJ2-7; D gene: -
CDR3 protein: CAGSAIGTSGLGEQYF; CDR3 DNA: TGTGCCGGCAGTGCTATCGGGACTAGCGGGCTGGGCGAGCAGTACTTC; V gene: TRBV6-1; clone size: -; J gene: TRBJ2-7; D gene: TRBD2
CDR3 protein: CASSILWGRQETQYF; CDR3 DNA: TGTGCCAGTAGTATATTGTGGGGGCGGCAAGAGACCCAGTACTTC; V gene: TRBV19; clone size: -; J gene: TRBJ2-5; D gene: -
CDR3 protein: CASTDFTYEQYF; CDR3 DNA: TGTGCCAGCACGGACTTCACCTACGAGCAGTACTTC; V gene: TRBV6-5; clone size: -; J gene: TRBJ2-7; D gene: -
CDR3 protein: CASSVAGQVLSGNTIYF; CDR3 DNA: TGTGCCAGCAGCGTAGCGGGACAGGTCCTCTCTGGAAACACCATATATTTT; V gene: TRBV9; clone size: -; J gene: TRBJ1-3; D gene: TRBD1
CDR3 protein: CASIPGQGSGTQYF; CDR3 DNA: TGTGCCAGCATCCCGGGACAGGGATCTGGGACCCAGTACTTC; V gene: TRBV6-1; clone size: -; J gene: TRBJ2-5; D gene: TRBD1